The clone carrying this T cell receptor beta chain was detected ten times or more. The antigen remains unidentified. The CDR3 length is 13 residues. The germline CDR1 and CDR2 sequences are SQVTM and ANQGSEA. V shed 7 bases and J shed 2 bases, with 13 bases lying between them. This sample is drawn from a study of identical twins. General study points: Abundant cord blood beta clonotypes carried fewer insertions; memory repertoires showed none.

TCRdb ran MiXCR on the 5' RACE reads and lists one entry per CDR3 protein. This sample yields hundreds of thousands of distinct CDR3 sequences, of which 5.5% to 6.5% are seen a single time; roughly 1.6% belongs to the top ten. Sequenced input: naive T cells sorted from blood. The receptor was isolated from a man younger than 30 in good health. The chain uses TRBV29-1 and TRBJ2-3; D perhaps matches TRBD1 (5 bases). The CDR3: CSGRTLHTDTQYF. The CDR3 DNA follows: TGCAGCGGCCGGACACTGCACACAGATACGCAGTATTTT.